The 10 T cell receptor beta chains below all came from one sample that was sequenced in a study of T-cell memory formation after mild COVID-19. TCRdb reprocessed the 5' RACE reads with MiXCR, giving one entry per CDR3 protein. The table has 470,000 or so distinct CDR3 sequences, more than 15% seen once. Sequenced: PBMCs or a T cell subset sorted from them (not recorded which). The receptors derive from a man between 18 and 35 years old who had mild COVID-19 (a few samples of this study predate the infection). Cell type and time point are not known.

This chain uses TRBV18 with TRBJ2-1, with D uncertain. V lost 3 bases to trimming and J lost 7 bases, with 13 bases between them. This CDR3 has 14 residues. Per the germline V gene, CDR1 is KGHSH and CDR2 is LQKENI. The CDR3: CASSPIGRRNEQFF. The CDR3 DNA is TGTGCCAGCTCACCGATCGGGCGTCGGAATGAGCAGTTCTTC.

The V gene is TRBV5-1, the J gene TRBJ2-2, with 8 bases that match TRBD1. CDR1 is SGHRS and CDR2 is YFSETQ in the germline V gene. V dropped 3 bases and J dropped 7; count of bases not matched to a gene: 8. This CDR3 spans 15 amino acids. DNA for the CDR3: TGCGCCAGCAGCTGGCAGGGGGCGCTTGGCGGGGAGCTGTTTTTT. Translation: CASSWQGALGGELFF. The full variable domain, completed using reference TRBV5-1 and TRBJ2-2, is KAGVTQTPRYLIKTRGQQVTLSCSPISGHRSVSWYQQTPGQGLQFLFEYFSETQRNKGNFPGRFSGRQFSNSRSEMNVSTLELGDSALYLCASSWQGALGGELFFGEGSRLTVL.

This clonotype was seen a few times. The chain couples TRBV20-1 to TRBJ1-2, with TRBD1 identical over 11 bases. The trim removed 3 bases at V and 4 bases at J, leaving 10 bases unmatched. Germline V gene sequence: CDR1 DFQATT, CDR2 SNEGSKA (reference sequence). There are 16 residues in the CDR3. CDR3 nucleotide sequence: TGCAGTGCTAGCCCACGGACAGGGGGCTTCCTCTATGGCTACACCTTC. It codes for CSASPRTGGFLYGYTF.

The DNA of the CDR3 is TGTGCCAGCAGCTCCAAGGGGGGTGGAATGACTGAAGCTTTCTTT. It is translated as CASSSKGGGMTEAFF. The rearrangement joins TRBV5-4 to TRBJ1-1; D may be TRBD1 (6 bases). Germline V CDR1 and CDR2: SGHNT, YYREEE (reference sequence). The V and J ends lost 3 bases and 5 bases respectively, with 17 bases between them. This CDR3 contains 15 residues.

This clonotype has a handful of counts. This sequence joins TRBV5-1 and TRBJ2-1; TRBD2 might be the D (5 bases). V lost 0 bases, J lost 13 bases, and 17 bases lay in between. The length of the CDR3 is 14 residues. Germline V gene sequence: CDR1 SGHRS, CDR2 YFSETQ. The CDR3 reads CASSLGGSYQNQFF. Written as DNA, the CDR3 is TGCGCCAGCAGCTTGGGAGGGAGCTATCAAAACCAGTTCTTC. Full variable domain (remainder filled in from reference TRBV5-1 and TRBJ2-1): KAGVTQTPRYLIKTRGQQVTLSCSPISGHRSVSWYQQTPGQGLQFLFEYFSETQRNKGNFPGRFSGRQFSNSRSEMNVSTLELGDSALYLCASSLGGSYQNQFFGPGTRLTVL.

This chain links TRBV5-8 with TRBJ1-5, with 12 bases aligning to TRBD1. Germline lookup yields CDR1 SGHTS and CDR2 YDEGEE. Trimming cost V 3 bases and J 4 bases; bases outside gene matches: 5. This CDR3 contains 16 residues. For the CDR3, the DNA is TGTGCCAGCAGCTGGGGACAGGGGGCTGGGAATCAGCCCCAGCATTTT. Translating gives CASSWGQGAGNQPQHF.

This clonotype was seen many times. This sequence joins TRBV6-6 and TRBJ1-3; D uncertain. Germline CDR1 is MNHNY and CDR2 is SVGAGI (reference sequence). V gave up 7 bases and J gave up 1 base, with 8 bases separating them. CDR3 length: 13 residues. The CDR3 protein is CASIQQSGNTIYF. For the CDR3, the DNA is TGTGCCAGCATCCAACAATCTGGAAACACCATATATTTT.

In this sample, this clonotype turned up a few times. The chain combines TRBV24-1 with TRBJ2-3, with TRBD1 matching 9 bases. Trimming at V came to 4 bases and at J to 5 bases, leaving 6 bases not matched to a gene. Germline-derived CDR1 and CDR2 are KGHDR and SFDVKD. CDR3 length: 15 amino acids. CDR3 region: CATSDTGTGLDTQYF. CDR3 coding DNA: TGTGCCACCAGTGACACCGGGACAGGGTTAGATACGCAGTATTTT.

V usage is TRBV6-5 and J usage is TRBJ2-7; TRBD1 matches at 7 bases. This CDR3 is built from 16 residues. Germline V gene lookup returns CDR1 MNHEY and CDR2 SVGAGI. J was trimmed by 2 bases and V by 5 bases; bases with no gene match: 12. The CDR3 nucleotides are TGTGCCAGCAGTCGTGACTTACAGGGGACGACCTACGAGCAGTACTTC. This gives the protein CASSRDLQGTTYEQYF.

In this sample, this clonotype turned up a few times. The chain carries TRBV7-9 and TRBJ2-7; the D gene is possibly TRBD1 (5 bases). Between the trimmed V and J ends, which lost 4 bases and 4 bases, there was a span of 11 bases. The CDR3 totals 13 residues. Germline lookup yields CDR1 SEHNR and CDR2 FQNEAQ (reference sequence). The CDR3 region is CASSSRVSYEQYF. The CDR3 DNA reads as TGTGCCAGCAGCTCCAGGGTGTCTTACGAGCAGTACTTC.